This T cell receptor (beta chain) was captured by sequencing in a study of PD-1 blockade in mismatch repair-deficient tumors. This CDR3 is built from 17 residues. Germline CDR1 is MNHEY and CDR2 is SMNVEV (reference sequence). The V gene end was trimmed by 5 bases and the J gene end by 6 bases; junction bases not matched to a gene: 17. The method was immunoSEQ multiplex PCR; TCRdb's version includes in-frame clones alone and lacks a portion of them. The table records tens of thousands of clones, approximately 80% of them present only once. The sequenced sample was peripheral blood, obtained 4 weeks after starting pembrolizumab. The V gene is TRBV27, the J gene TRBJ2-3; 7 nucleotides line up with TRBD1. The TCR comes from an adult with mismatch repair-deficient cancer. The CDR3 DNA reads TGTGCCAGCAGTCCCCATTTGGTAGGGGGCGCGGAGGATACGCAGTATTTT. Translating it yields CASSPHLVGGAEDTQYF.